The 14 T cell receptor beta chains reported below all come from one sample, sequenced in a study of blood T cell repertoires in COVID-19. Only in-frame clones appear in the TCRdb table, and some are missing; sequencing was by immunoSEQ multiplex PCR. The sample carries hundreds of thousands of clones, 89% recorded once. The sequenced sample was peripheral blood. All receptors come from a man between 18 and 35 years old with COVID-19, enrolled during active disease.

This clone was seen once. This chain uses TRBV19 with TRBJ1-1; D might be TRBD1 (5 bases). Germline CDR1 reads LNHDA; CDR2 reads SQIVND (reference sequence). V was pared by 5 bases and J by 10 bases, with 11 bases between. The CDR3 has 11 amino acids. CDR3: CASSDQGSAFF. Written as DNA, the CDR3 is TGTGCCAGTAGTGACCAGGGTTCAGCTTTCTTT.

V is TRBV7-9 and J is TRBJ2-5; 8 positions agree with TRBD2. This CDR3 is built from 15 residues. V was pared by 1 base and J by 2 bases, with 3 bases of the junction left unmatched. Germline V gene sequence: CDR1 SEHNR, CDR2 FQNEAQ (reference sequence). CDR3 in amino acids: CASSLGVAGQETQYF. The CDR3 DNA sequence: TGTGCCAGCAGCTTAGGCGTAGCGGGGCAAGAGACCCAGTACTTC.

The gene calls are TRBV6-2 or TRBV6-3 and TRBJ2-4, with D possibly TRBD2 on 6 matching bases. Trimming stripped 6 bases from V and 3 bases from J, with 18 bases between. Germline CDR1 MNHEY, CDR2 SVGEGT. The CDR3 runs to 16 residues. The CDR3 DNA follows: TGTGCCAGCAGACCTAGAGGCGGGGCCAGCAAAAACATTCAGTACTTC. It yields the protein CASRPRGGASKNIQYF.

The chain combines TRBV6-1 with TRBJ2-7; no clear D gene. This CDR3 region has 12 residues. V was clipped by 1 base and J by 3 bases, with 4 bases between them. In germline, CDR1 is MNHNS, CDR2 SASEGT. CDR3: CASSEVFYEQYF. The CDR3, as DNA: TGTGCCAGCAGTGAAGTCTTCTACGAGCAGTACTTC.

The chain has TRBV6-1 and TRBJ2-7; TRBD1 is a possible D gene (6 bases). This CDR3 has 13 residues. Germline assignment: CDR1 MNHNS and CDR2 SASEGT. Trimming stripped 1 base from V and 5 bases from J, with 9 bases between. This chain's CDR3 is CASSEGQVDEQYF. CDR3 sequence (DNA): TGTGCCAGCAGTGAAGGACAGGTGGACGAGCAGTACTTC.

Only one count was recorded for this clone. The rearrangement uses TRBV5-4 and TRBJ1-2; 7 nucleotides align to TRBD1. The V gene's germline CDR1 is SGHNT and CDR2 YYREEE (reference sequence). The trim removed 9 bases at V and 3 bases at J, leaving 17 bases unmatched. The CDR3 sequence is 16 residues long. The CDR3 sequence is CATLQGTGTVHYGYTF. The CDR3 region has the DNA TGTGCCACCCTCCAGGGGACTGGGACAGTTCACTATGGCTACACCTTC.

The genes are TRBV19 and TRBJ1-1, with D perhaps TRBD1 (6 bases). The CDR3 covers 14 residues. V shed 6 bases and J shed 4 bases, with 15 bases lying between them. Germline-derived CDR1 and CDR2 are LNHDA and SQIVND (reference sequence). CDR3 residues: CASRKQGRGTEAFF. In DNA, the CDR3 is TGTGCCAGTAGGAAGCAGGGGAGGGGCACTGAAGCTTTCTTT.

This clone was picked up a small number of times. CDR3 region: CAIATGGEQYF. The CDR3 DNA reads TGTGCCATTGCGACAGGGGGGGAGCAGTACTTC. This chain links TRBV10-3 with TRBJ2-7, with TRBD1 matching 9 bases. The germline V gene encodes CDR1 ENHRY and CDR2 SYGVKD. CDR3 length equals 11 residues. V shed 9 bases, J shed 7 bases, and the junction held 4 bases outside the gene matches.

The chain has TRBV11-3 and TRBJ2-3, with 12 bases that match TRBD2. The CDR3 length is 16 residues. Germline loops: CDR1 SGHNT, CDR2 YENEEA. J lost 2 bases, V lost 6 bases, and 6 bases had no gene match. DNA of the CDR3: TGTGCCAGCAGGCCCGGACTAGCGGGACCCACAGATACGCAGTATTTT. Its translation: CASRPGLAGPTDTQYF.

This clone has just one count. The V and J genes are TRBV18 and TRBJ1-4; no firm D call. Deletions cut 2 bases from V and 4 bases from J, with 5 bases between. This CDR3 has 13 amino acids. Germline CDR1 and CDR2: KGHSH and LQKENI. The CDR3 DNA follows: TGTGCCAGCTCACCAACGGGTAATGAAAAACTGTTTTTT. Translation: CASSPTGNEKLFF.

The chain joins TRBV4-1 to TRBJ1-4; D is uncertain. The germline V gene has CDR1 MGHRA and CDR2 YSYEKL. This CDR3 has 16 residues. V dropped 1 base and J dropped 0 bases, with 9 bases sitting between them. The CDR3 DNA reads as TGCGCCAGCAGCCAAGTTCGTCCAGCAACTAATGAAAAACTGTTTTTT. Its translation is CASSQVRPATNEKLFF.

The genes are TRBV2 and TRBJ2-1, with D possibly TRBD2 on 6 matching bases. The CDR3 is 14 residues long. Looked up from germline, CDR1 is SNHLY and CDR2 is FYNNEI. V dropped 2 bases and J dropped 9 bases, with 14 bases sitting between them. CDR3 sequence reads: CASSERWDWVEQFF. DNA of the CDR3: TGTGCCAGCAGTGAACGGTGGGACTGGGTTGAGCAGTTCTTC.

This clone was recorded a few times. The V call is TRBV3-1 (or the pseudogene TRBV3-2), the J call TRBJ1-2, with D uncertain. This CDR3 region has 14 residues. Germline assignment: CDR1 LGHDT and CDR2 YNNKEL (reference sequence). V was trimmed by 0 bases and J by 4 bases, leaving 9 bases between them. The CDR3 reads CASSQELGSYGYTF. DNA for the CDR3: TGTGCCAGCAGCCAAGAACTAGGGTCCTATGGCTACACCTTC.

The V call is TRBV18, the J call TRBJ1-1; TRBD1 aligns across 7 bases. Per germline, CDR1 KGHSH and CDR2 LQKENI. There are 14 residues in the CDR3. The V and J ends lost 3 bases and 2 bases, in that order; junction bases with no gene match: 3. The CDR3 nucleotides read TGTGCCAGCTCACCGTCAGGGGGAAACACTGAAGCTTTCTTT. It is translated as CASSPSGGNTEAFF.